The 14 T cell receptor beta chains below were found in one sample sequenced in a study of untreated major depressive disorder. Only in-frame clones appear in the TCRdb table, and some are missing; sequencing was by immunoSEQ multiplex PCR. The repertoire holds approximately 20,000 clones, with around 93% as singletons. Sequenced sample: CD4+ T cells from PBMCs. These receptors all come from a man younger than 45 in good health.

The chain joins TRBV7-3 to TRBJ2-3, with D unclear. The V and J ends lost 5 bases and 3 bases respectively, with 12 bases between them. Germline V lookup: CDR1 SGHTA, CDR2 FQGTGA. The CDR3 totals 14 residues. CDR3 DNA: TGTGCCAGCAGCCCAATAGCTGGGACAGATACGCAGTATTTT. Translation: CASSPIAGTDTQYF. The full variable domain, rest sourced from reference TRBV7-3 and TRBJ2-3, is GAGVSQTPSNKVTEKGKYVELRCDPISGHTALYWYRQSLGQGPEFLIYFQGTGAADDSGLPNDRFFAVRPEGSVSTLKIQRTERGDSAVYLCASSPIAGTDTQYFGPGTRLTVL.

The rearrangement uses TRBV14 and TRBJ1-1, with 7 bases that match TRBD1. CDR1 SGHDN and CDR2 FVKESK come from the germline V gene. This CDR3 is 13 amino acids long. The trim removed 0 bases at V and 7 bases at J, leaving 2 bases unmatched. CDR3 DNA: TGTGCCAGCAGCCAAGATGGGGACAGTGAAGCTTTCTTT. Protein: CASSQDGDSEAFF.

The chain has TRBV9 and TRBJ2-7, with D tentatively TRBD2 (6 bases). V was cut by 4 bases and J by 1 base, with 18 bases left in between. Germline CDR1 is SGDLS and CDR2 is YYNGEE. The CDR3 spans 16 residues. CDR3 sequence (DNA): TGTGCCAGCAGCTCGGAGGGGCCCGCAAAGTCCTACGAGCAGTACTTC. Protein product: CASSSEGPAKSYEQYF.

The CDR3: CASVRSYQETQYF. CDR3 DNA: TGTGCCAGCGTCCGGTCGTACCAAGAGACCCAGTACTTC. The chain is built from TRBV2 and TRBJ2-5; no reliable D call. V lost 8 bases and J 0 bases, leaving 10 bases between the germline ends. The germline V gene encodes CDR1 SNHLY and CDR2 FYNNEI. The CDR3 contains 13 residues.

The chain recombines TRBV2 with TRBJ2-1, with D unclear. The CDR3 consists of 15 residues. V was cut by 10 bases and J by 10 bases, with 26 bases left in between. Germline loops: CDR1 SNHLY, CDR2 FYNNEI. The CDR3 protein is CATLPQPGWVEEQFF. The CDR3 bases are TGTGCCACCTTACCCCAGCCGGGTTGGGTTGAAGAGCAGTTCTTC.

CDR3 region: CASSRVRGLGTEAFF. DNA of the CDR3: TGCGCCAGCAGCCGTGTCAGGGGGCTTGGGACTGAAGCTTTCTTT. This chain uses TRBV4-1 with TRBJ1-1; 8 bases agree with TRBD1. The CDR3 is made up of 15 amino acids. V lost 4 bases to trimming and J lost 5 bases; unmatched junction nucleotides: 9. CDR1 and CDR2 (germline): MGHRA, YSYEKL.

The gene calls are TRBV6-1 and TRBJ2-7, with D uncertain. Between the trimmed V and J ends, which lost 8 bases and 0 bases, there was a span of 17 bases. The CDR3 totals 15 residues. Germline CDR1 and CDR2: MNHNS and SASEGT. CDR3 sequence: CASVVSQSPSYEQYF. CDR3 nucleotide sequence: TGTGCCAGCGTGGTCTCACAGAGCCCCTCCTACGAGCAGTACTTC.

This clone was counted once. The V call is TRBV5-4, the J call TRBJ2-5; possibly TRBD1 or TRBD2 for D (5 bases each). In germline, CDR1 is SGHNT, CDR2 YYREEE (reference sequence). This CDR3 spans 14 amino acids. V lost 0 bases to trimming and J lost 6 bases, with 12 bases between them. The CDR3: CASSLGRDPQTQYF. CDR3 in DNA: TGTGCCAGCAGCTTGGGCCGGGACCCGCAGACCCAGTACTTC.

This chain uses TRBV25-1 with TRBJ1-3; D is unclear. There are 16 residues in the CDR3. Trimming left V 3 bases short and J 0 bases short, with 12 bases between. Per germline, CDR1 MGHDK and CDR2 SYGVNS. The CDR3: CASSDRIGPSGNTIYF. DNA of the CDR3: TGTGCCAGCAGTGACCGGATCGGGCCCTCTGGAAACACCATATATTTT.

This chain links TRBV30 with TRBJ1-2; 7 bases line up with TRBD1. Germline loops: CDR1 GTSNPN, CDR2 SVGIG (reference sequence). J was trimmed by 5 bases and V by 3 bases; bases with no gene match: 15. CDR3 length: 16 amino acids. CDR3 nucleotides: TGTGCCTGGAGCCTCAACCTTCGACAGGGCCCGTATGGCTACACCTTC. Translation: CAWSLNLRQGPYGYTF.

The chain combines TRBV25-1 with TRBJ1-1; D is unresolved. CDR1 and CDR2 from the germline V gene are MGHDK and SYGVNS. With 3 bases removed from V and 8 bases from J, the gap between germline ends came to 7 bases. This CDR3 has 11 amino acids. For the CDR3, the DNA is TGTGCCAGCAGTGAGAATCGGGAAGCTTTCTTT. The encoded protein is CASSENREAFF.

As DNA, the CDR3 is TGTGCCAGCAGCGTAGTAACCGGGACAGGGGGCTACGAGCAGTACTTC. Residues: CASSVVTGTGGYEQYF. The chain is built from TRBV9 and TRBJ2-7; 11 bases fit TRBD1. V was clipped by 0 bases and J by 3 bases; unmatched bases: 5. Germline V gene sequence: CDR1 SGDLS, CDR2 YYNGEE. CDR3 length: 16 amino acids.

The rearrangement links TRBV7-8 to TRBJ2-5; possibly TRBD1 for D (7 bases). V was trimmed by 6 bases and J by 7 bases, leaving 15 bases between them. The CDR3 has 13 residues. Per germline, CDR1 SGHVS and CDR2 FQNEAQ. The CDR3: CASSGQDGGTQYF. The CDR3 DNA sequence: TGTGCCAGCAGTGGACAGGACGGGGGGACCCAGTACTTC.

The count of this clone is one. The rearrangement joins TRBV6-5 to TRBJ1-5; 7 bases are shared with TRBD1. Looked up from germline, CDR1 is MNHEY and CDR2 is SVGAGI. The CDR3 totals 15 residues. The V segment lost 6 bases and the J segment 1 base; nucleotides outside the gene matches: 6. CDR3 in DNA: TGTGCCAGCAGCCGTCTACAGGGGAGCAATCAGCCCCAGCATTTT. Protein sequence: CASSRLQGSNQPQHF.